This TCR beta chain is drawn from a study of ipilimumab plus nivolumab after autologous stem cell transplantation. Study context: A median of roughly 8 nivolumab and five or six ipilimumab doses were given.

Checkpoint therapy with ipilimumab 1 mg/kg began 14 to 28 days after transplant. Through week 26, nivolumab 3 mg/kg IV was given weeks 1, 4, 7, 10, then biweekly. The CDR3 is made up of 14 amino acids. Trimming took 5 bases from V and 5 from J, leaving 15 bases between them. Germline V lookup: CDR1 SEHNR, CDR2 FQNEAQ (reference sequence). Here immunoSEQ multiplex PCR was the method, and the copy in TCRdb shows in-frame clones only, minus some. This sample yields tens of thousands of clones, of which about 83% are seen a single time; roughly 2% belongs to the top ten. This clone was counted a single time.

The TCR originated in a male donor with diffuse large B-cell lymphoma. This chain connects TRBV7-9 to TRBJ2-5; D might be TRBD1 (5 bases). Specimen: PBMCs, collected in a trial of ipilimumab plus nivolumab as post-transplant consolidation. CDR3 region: CASSTPGNRETQYF. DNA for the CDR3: TGTGCCAGCAGCACACCAGGGAATAGGGAGACCCAGTACTTC.